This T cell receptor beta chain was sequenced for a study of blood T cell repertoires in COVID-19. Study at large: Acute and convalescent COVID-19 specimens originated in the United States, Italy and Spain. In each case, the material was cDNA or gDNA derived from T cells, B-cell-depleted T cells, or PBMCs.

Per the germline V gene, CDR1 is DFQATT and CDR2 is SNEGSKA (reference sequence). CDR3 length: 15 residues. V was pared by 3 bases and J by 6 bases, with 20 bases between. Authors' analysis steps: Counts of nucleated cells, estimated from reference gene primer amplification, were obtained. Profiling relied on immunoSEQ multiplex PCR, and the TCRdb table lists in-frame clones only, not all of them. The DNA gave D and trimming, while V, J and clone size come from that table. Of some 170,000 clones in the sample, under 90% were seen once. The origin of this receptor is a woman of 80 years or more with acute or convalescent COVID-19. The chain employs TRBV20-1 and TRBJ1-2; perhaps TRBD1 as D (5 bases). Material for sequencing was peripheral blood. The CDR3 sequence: CSASVSGAPADGYTF. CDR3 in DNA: TGCAGTGCTAGTGTCTCTGGGGCGCCCGCTGATGGCTACACCTTC.